Below, 12 T cell receptor beta chains from the same sample are listed, as sequenced in a study of cytomegalovirus exposure and HLA in healthy donors. In the PCR, 60 Vbeta and 13 Jbeta primers were used. Sequenced by immunoSEQ multiplex PCR; TCRdb stores in-frame clones only, minus some. The sample lists about 130,000 clones, roughly four fifths occurring once. The source material was PBMCs. These receptors originate from a woman aged 55-69 years in good health and CMV-seronegative.

The V and J genes are TRBV7-9 and TRBJ2-7; 11 nucleotides agree with TRBD2. The junction had 15 bases not matched to a gene; V was cut back by 5 bases and J by 6 bases. This CDR3 is built from 17 residues. Germline CDR1 is SEHNR and CDR2 is FQNEAQ (reference sequence). The CDR3 DNA reads as TGTGCCAGCAGCCCTAGGGGTAGCGGGGGGGCCGGAGGCGAGCAGTACTTC. As protein: CASSPRGSGGAGGEQYF.

This chain links TRBV5-1 with TRBJ1-4; TRBD1 might be the D (5 bases). There are 15 residues in the CDR3. CDR1 is SGHRS, CDR2 YFSETQ, per germline. The V gene lost 4 bases and the J gene lost 4 bases, with 14 bases spanning the gap. The chain's CDR3 is CASSTTGRGNEKLFF. CDR3 nucleotide sequence: TGCGCCAGCAGCACCACAGGCAGAGGTAATGAAAAACTGTTTTTT. Supplemented by reference TRBV5-1 and TRBJ1-4, the full variable domain reads KAGVTQTPRYLIKTRGQQVTLSCSPISGHRSVSWYQQTPGQGLQFLFEYFSETQRNKGNFPGRFSGRQFSNSRSEMNVSTLELGDSALYLCASSTTGRGNEKLFFGSGTQLSVL.

The CDR3 nucleotides read TGTGCCAGCTCACCAGACAGCTTCTCTGGAAACACCATATATTTT. Its protein product is CASSPDSFSGNTIYF. This chain uses TRBV18 with TRBJ1-3, with D possibly matching TRBD1 (5 bases). Trimming cost V 2 bases and J 0 bases, with 8 bases left between them. The CDR3 extends over 15 amino acids. Per the germline V gene, CDR1 is KGHSH and CDR2 is LQKENI.

This chain connects TRBV5-1 to TRBJ2-5; 8 bases align to TRBD2. J lost 0 bases, V lost 3 bases, and 4 bases had no gene match. Germline V CDR1 and CDR2: SGHRS, YFSETQ. This CDR3 region has 15 residues. The CDR3 sequence: CASSSELADQETQYF. The CDR3 DNA reads TGCGCCAGCAGCTCTGAACTAGCGGACCAAGAGACCCAGTACTTC. Combining the CDR3 with reference TRBV5-1 and TRBJ2-5 gives the whole variable domain KAGVTQTPRYLIKTRGQQVTLSCSPISGHRSVSWYQQTPGQGLQFLFEYFSETQRNKGNFPGRFSGRQFSNSRSEMNVSTLELGDSALYLCASSSELADQETQYFGPGTRLLVL.

The table lists this clone with a few counts. The V gene is TRBV6-5, the J gene TRBJ2-1; 8 bases agree with TRBD1. The germline gives CDR1 MNHEY, CDR2 SVGAGI. V lost 5 bases, J lost 6 bases, and 6 bases stayed unmatched. The CDR3 covers 14 residues. CDR3 residues: CASSRDRGGNEQFF. Written as DNA, the CDR3 is TGTGCCAGCAGTCGAGACAGGGGAGGCAATGAGCAGTTCTTC.

This chain uses TRBV29-1 with TRBJ2-3; 12 bases agree with TRBD1. Germline trimming cut 6 bases from V and 4 bases from J; bases unmatched to any gene: 14. Germline CDR1 SQVTM, CDR2 ANQGSEA. The CDR3 has 17 amino acids. The CDR3 DNA is TGCAGCGTCGCATCTGGGACAGGGGGCATCCAGGCAGATACGCAGTATTTT. Its translation is CSVASGTGGIQADTQYF.

The V and J genes are TRBV29-1 and TRBJ2-1; D is perhaps TRBD2 (5 bases). Germline V gene lookup returns CDR1 SQVTM and CDR2 ANQGSEA. The CDR3 is 14 amino acids. V was pared by 5 bases and J by 6 bases, with 17 bases between. In DNA form, the CDR3 reads TGCAGCGTTCGGTCCGGGAACCCCTCCAATGAGCAGTTCTTC. Its protein is CSVRSGNPSNEQFF.

This chain connects TRBV7-9 to TRBJ1-5; D remains ambiguous. CDR3 length: 15 amino acids. Between the trimmed V and J ends, which lost 1 base and 4 bases, there was a span of 11 bases. Germline-derived CDR1 and CDR2 are SEHNR and FQNEAQ (reference sequence). The CDR3 bases are TGTGCCAGCAGCTTAGACATGATAGCAAATCAGCCCCAGCATTTT. Translation gives CASSLDMIANQPQHF.

In DNA, the CDR3 is TGTGCCAGCTCACCGACAGGCCCCGATCAGCCCCAGCATTTT. The encoded protein is CASSPTGPDQPQHF. This chain joins TRBV18 and TRBJ1-5; weak D call: TRBD1 (6 bases). CDR3 size: 14 residues. Trimming removed 3 bases from V and 5 bases from J, with 11 bases in between. Germline V gives CDR1 KGHSH, CDR2 LQKENI. Complete variable domain (other parts from reference TRBV18 and TRBJ1-5): NAGVMQNPRHLVRRRGQEARLRCSPMKGHSHVYWYRQLPEEGLKFMVYLQKENIIDESGMPKERFSAEFPKEGPSILRIQQVVRGDSAAYFCASSPTGPDQPQHFGDGTRLSIL.

The V call is TRBV6-1, the J call TRBJ1-2, with D possibly matching TRBD1 (5 bases). The germline V and J ends were trimmed by 7 bases and 4 bases, with 19 bases remaining between them. The CDR3 runs 15 residues. The V gene's germline CDR1 is MNHNS and CDR2 SASEGT. CDR3 nucleotide sequence: TGTGCCAGCACGACACAAACTTGGGGGGGCTATGGCTACACCTTC. Protein product: CASTTQTWGGYGYTF.

The V and J genes are TRBV25-1 and TRBJ2-3; perhaps TRBD2 as D (5 bases). Trimming removed 10 bases from V and 8 bases from J, with 10 bases in between. The CDR3 sequence is 10 residues long. Germline-derived CDR1 and CDR2 are MGHDK and SYGVNS. Here the CDR3 reads CATLAGTQYF. CDR3 sequence (DNA): TGTGCCACCCTGGCGGGTACGCAGTATTTT.

Concerning this clone: Mismatch with germline at one junction end may stem from a read error. This chain connects TRBV11-2 to TRBJ1-1, with 8 bases identical to TRBD1. Germline V gene sequence: CDR1 SGHAT, CDR2 FQNNGV. CDR3 length: 13 residues. The CDR3 DNA follows: TGTGCCGGCAGCAGGGGGCAAGGCACTGAAGCTTTCTTT. It is translated as CAGSRGQGTEAFF. Complete variable domain (other parts from reference TRBV11-2 and TRBJ1-1): EAGVAQSPRYKIIEKRQSVAFWCNPISGHATLYWYQQILGQGPKLLIQFQNNGVVDDSQLPKDRFSAERLKGVDSTLKIQPAKLEDSAVYLCAGSRGQGTEAFFGQGTRLTVV.